These T cell receptor beta chains were read from a single sample in a study of blood T cells in healthy people across ages. TCRdb re-derived calls from the 5' RACE reads in MiXCR, one entry per CDR3 protein. This table holds hundreds of thousands of distinct CDR3 sequences, just over 55% found once. Sequencing was performed on blood. Receptors were obtained from a man aged 35 to 55 in good health. Both conserved end residues are part of each CDR3. A D gene is named only where the DNA matches it firmly. Rows give clone size only sometimes, using once, few, many, or a class for an expanded clone.

V	D	size	J	DNA	CDR3
TRBV29-1	.	.	TRBJ2-7	TGCAGCGTTGAAATGGGTGGGGACGAGCAGTACTTC	CSVEMGGDEQYF
TRBV7-6	.	.	TRBJ2-7	TGTGCCAGCAGCTTAGGCGTAAATTTGGGGCCGAGCTCCTACGAGCAGTACTTC	CASSLGVNLGPSSYEQYF
TRBV12-3/TRBV12-4	.	.	TRBJ1-4	TGTGCCAGCAGTCCCCACAGTCGGAATGAAAAACTGTTTTTT	CASSPHSRNEKLFF
TRBV6-1	TRBD2	few	TRBJ2-1	TGTGCCAGCAGTGATGTCTCTGGGGGAGGGCGGGGTGAGCAGTTCTTC	CASSDVSGGGRGEQFF
TRBV7-3	TRBD1	few	TRBJ2-5	TGTGCCAGCAGCTTCCGAACAGGGGGCCTAGAGACCCAGTACTTC	CASSFRTGGLETQYF
TRBV6-5	TRBD1	few	TRBJ2-7	TGTGCCAGCAGTTACTCAGGGACAGGGGACTCCTACGAGCAGTACTTC	CASSYSGTGDSYEQYF
TRBV4-1	.	.	TRBJ2-7	TGCGCCAGCAGCCAAGCCCCACATGGGAGCTCCTACGAGCAGTACTTC	CASSQAPHGSSYEQYF
TRBV12-3/TRBV12-4	TRBD1	.	TRBJ2-5	TGTGCCAGCAGTTTAGGGACAGGGCTGGAGACCCAGTACTTC	CASSLGTGLETQYF
TRBV24-1	.	.	TRBJ2-3	TGTGCCACCAGTCCCGGCTGGGATCTTCCAGATACGCAGTATTTT	CATSPGWDLPDTQYF
TRBV6-2/TRBV6-3	.	.	TRBJ2-5	TGTGCCAGCAGCAGAGACGGGGGGCCAGAGACCCAGTACTTC	CASSRDGGPETQYF
TRBV20-1	.	.	TRBJ2-3	TGCAGTGCTAGGCCTATCAAGGGAGCGGGCCGCACAGATACGCAGTATTTT	CSARPIKGAGRTDTQYF
TRBV5-1	.	.	TRBJ2-3	TGCGCCAGCAGCTTGGAAGGATTCACAGGACGCACAGATACGCAGTATTTT	CASSLEGFTGRTDTQYF
TRBV28	.	.	TRBJ2-5	TGTGCCACCGCCCCCGGGACATATCAAGAGACCCAGTACTTC	CATAPGTYQETQYF
TRBV27	.	.	TRBJ2-7	TGTGCCAGCAGTTTAGGGCTCTTCAATGAGCAGTACTTC	CASSLGLFNEQYF
TRBV7-2	.	.	TRBJ1-1	TGTGCCAGCAGCCCCCTAGAGGGAATTGAAGCTTTCTTT	CASSPLEGIEAFF
TRBV12-3/TRBV12-4	.	.	TRBJ2-7	TGTGCCAGCAGTGAAGAGGCCAGCTCCTACGAGCAGTACTTC	CASSEEASSYEQYF
TRBV12-3/TRBV12-4	TRBD2	.	TRBJ2-7	TGTGCCAGCAGTCCAAGGGCTAGCGGGAGGGCCCGCGAGCAGTACTTC	CASSPRASGRAREQYF
TRBV6-1	.	.	TRBJ2-7	TGTGCCAGCAGTGGGACACACGCCCGGGAGATCAATGAGCAGTACTTC	CASSGTHAREINEQYF
TRBV5-1	.	.	TRBJ1-1	TGCGCCAGCAGCGTGGATGCAGCGGGCACTGAAGCTTTCTTT	CASSVDAAGTEAFF
TRBV5-6	.	.	TRBJ2-7	TGTGCCAGCAGCAACAGGGTGGAAGAGCAGTACTTC	CASSNRVEEQYF
TRBV12-3/TRBV12-4	.	.	TRBJ2-7	TGTGCCAGCAGTTTAACCGGTAGCACCAACGAGCAGTACTTC	CASSLTGSTNEQYF
TRBV7-9	TRBD1	.	TRBJ1-2	TGTGCCAGCAGCTTTGGACAGGGGGCCGATGGCTACACCTTC	CASSFGQGADGYTF
TRBV27	.	few	TRBJ1-4	TGTGCCAGTGGAACAGTCCTGGGGAATGAAAAACTGTTTTTT	CASGTVLGNEKLFF